The clone carrying this T cell receptor (beta chain) was detected many times. The sample is drawn from a study of Graves' ophthalmopathy and Graves' hyperthyroidism. Amplification from RNA transcripts yielded the TCR beta CDR3 regions. Investigators did first-round RT-PCR with HTBI primers, then second-round multiplex PCR. MiXCR was run by TCRdb on the multiplex PCR reads, yielding one entry per CDR3 protein. The profile shows approximately 410,000 distinct CDR3 sequences, less than 20% of them singletons. The CDR3 consists of 13 residues. Germline V CDR1 and CDR2: LNHNV, YYDKDF (reference sequence). V dropped 5 bases and J dropped 2 bases, with 9 bases sitting between them.

This clonotype was obtained from a woman younger than 35 with stable Graves' hyperthyroidism. The chain carries TRBV15 and TRBJ2-5; tentative D call: TRBD2 (6 bases). Sequencing was done on a sample of peripheral blood. The CDR3 DNA sequence: TGTGCCACCAGCTGGGGGGTACAAGAGACCCAGTACTTC. Protein product: CATSWGVQETQYF. The full variable domain, with the rest looked up from reference TRBV15 and TRBJ2-5, is DAMVIQNPRYQVTQFGKPVTLSCSQTLNHNVMYWYQQKSSQAPKLLFHYYDKDFNNEADTPDNFQSRRPNTSFCFLDIRSPGLGDTAMYLCATSWGVQETQYFGPGTRLLVL.